Shown below are 31 T cell receptor beta chains from a single sample sequenced in a study of shared clonotypes between healthy human individuals. The data were produced by immunoSEQ multiplex PCR, yet TCRdb's version contains in-frame clones alone and is incomplete. The table lists fewer than 1.6 million clones, approximately 98.5% of them singletons, with approximately 0.38% in the top ten. Sequencing was carried out using naive CD4+ T cells sorted from blood. This sample's subset: CD45RA+ positively selected. The receptors were gathered from a man aged 25-45 years in good health.

The J gene is TRBJ2-7, the V gene TRBV7-9; 7 nucleotides align to TRBD2. The CDR3 is 14 residues long. The V and J ends lost 3 bases and 2 bases, in that order; junction bases with no gene match: 4. CDR1 and CDR2 from the germline V gene are SEHNR and FQNEAQ (reference sequence). The CDR3 sequence is CASSLRERAYEQYF. In nucleotides, the CDR3 is TGTGCCAGCAGCTTGCGGGAGAGGGCCTACGAGCAGTACTTC.

CDR3 sequence: CASSFMRGSSYEQYF. CDR3 DNA: TGTGCCAGCAGTTTCATGCGGGGGTCTTCCTACGAGCAGTACTTC. V gene TRBV7-9 combines with J gene TRBJ2-7, with 7 bases lining up with TRBD2. The J segment lost 1 base and the V segment lost 6 bases, leaving 9 bases of the junction unmatched. This CDR3 spans 15 amino acids. The germline V gene has CDR1 SEHNR and CDR2 FQNEAQ (reference sequence). Using reference TRBV7-9 and TRBJ2-7 for the parts outside the CDR3, the full variable domain is DTGVSQNPRHKITKRGQNVTFRCDPISEHNRLYWYRQTLGQGPEFLTYFQNEAQLEKSRLLSDRFSAERPKGSFSTLEIQRTEQGDSAMYLCASSFMRGSSYEQYFGPGTRLTVT.

The chain is built from TRBV19 and TRBJ1-5, with a weak D call TRBD1 (5 bases). Germline V gene data show CDR1 as LNHDA and CDR2 as SQIVND (reference sequence). The CDR3 sequence is 15 residues long. V was cut by 4 bases and J by 1 base, with 11 bases left in between. Written as DNA, the CDR3 is TGTGCCAGTAGTAACCGGGGACCCAGCAATCAGCCCCAGCATTTT. Its protein is CASSNRGPSNQPQHF.

Comments on this clone: The sample carries other DNA sequences with the same CDR3. The chain recombines TRBV20-1 with TRBJ2-5; no clear D. Germline values: CDR1 DFQATT, CDR2 SNEGSKA (reference sequence). Deletions cut 4 bases from V and 0 bases from J, with 3 bases between. There are 11 residues in the CDR3. The CDR3 spells CSAINQETQYF. CDR3 nucleotides: TGCAGTGCTATCAACCAAGAGACCCAGTACTTC.

The V and J genes are TRBV4-1 and TRBJ1-3; no clear D gene. V lost 1 base and J 3 bases, leaving 10 bases between the germline ends. Germline lookup yields CDR1 MGHRA and CDR2 YSYEKL. The CDR3 is 15 amino acids. The DNA of the CDR3 is TGCGCCAGCAGCCAAGGGGGTTTTTATGGAAACACCATATATTTT. Protein product: CASSQGGFYGNTIYF.

Note on this clone: The sample has other DNA sequences that encode this CDR3 too. The rearrangement links TRBV5-1 to TRBJ1-1; D not certain. The CDR3 consists of 14 residues. CDR1 is SGHRS, CDR2 YFSETQ, per germline. Between the trimmed V and J ends, which lost 0 bases and 1 base, there was a span of 7 bases. CDR3 amino acids: CASSLDRPNTEAFF. The CDR3 DNA is TGCGCCAGCAGCTTGGATAGGCCGAACACTGAAGCTTTCTTT.

The chain is built from TRBV6-1 and TRBJ2-7; no definite D call. This CDR3 is 12 amino acids long. Germline loops: CDR1 MNHNS, CDR2 SASEGT. The V gene lost 9 bases and the J gene lost 7 bases, with 16 bases spanning the gap. CDR3: CASHDLRSEQYF. The CDR3 DNA sequence: TGTGCCAGTCATGACTTAAGGTCGGAGCAGTACTTC.

CDR3 protein: CASSPRVTRWYEQYF. CDR3 DNA sequence: TGTGCCAGCTCACCACGAGTGACTAGGTGGTACGAGCAGTACTTC. The chain is built from TRBV18 and TRBJ2-7, with D possibly TRBD2 on 6 matching bases. This CDR3 spans 15 amino acids. The germline CDR1 and CDR2 sequences are KGHSH and LQKENI. Trimming left V 1 base short and J 4 bases short, with 14 bases between.

This rearrangement joins TRBV4-3 to TRBJ1-4; 9 nucleotides agree with TRBD1. This CDR3 spans 15 amino acids. Trimming removed 1 base from V and 6 bases from J; junction bases left unmatched: 3. From germline, CDR1 is LGHNA and CDR2 YSLEER. The CDR3 loop is CASSQAWTGDEKLFF. The CDR3 nucleotides are TGCGCCAGCAGCCAAGCTTGGACAGGGGATGAAAAACTGTTTTTT.

The J gene is TRBJ2-5, the V gene TRBV7-6; unclear D gene. With 5 bases removed from V and 1 base from J, the gap between germline ends came to 5 bases. CDR1 and CDR2 from the germline V gene are SGHVS and FNYEAQ. This CDR3 contains 12 residues. CDR3 sequence reads: CASSVLQETQYF. CDR3 nucleotide sequence: TGTGCCAGCAGCGTACTCCAAGAGACCCAGTACTTC.

The chain employs TRBV27 and TRBJ2-1; TRBD2 matches at 11 bases. V trimming: 5 bases; J trimming: 3 bases; junction bases outside the gene matches: 9. The CDR3 length is 17 residues. Looked up from germline, CDR1 is MNHEY and CDR2 is SMNVEV (reference sequence). CDR3 nucleotides: TGTGCCAGCAGTCTAGATCGACTAGCGGGATACTACAATGAGCAGTTCTTC. Encoded protein: CASSLDRLAGYYNEQFF.

The chain links TRBV19 to TRBJ1-5, with a weak D call TRBD1 (5 bases). Germline loops: CDR1 LNHDA, CDR2 SQIVND (reference sequence). With 7 bases removed from V and 4 bases from J, the gap between germline ends came to 17 bases. The CDR3 contains 15 residues. The CDR3 DNA reads TGTGCCAGTACCATTGGGGGGTCTGGAAATCAGCCCCAGCATTTT. Translated: CASTIGGSGNQPQHF.

CDR3 amino acids: CASSLKWALRGLAGVGRAYNEQFF. The CDR3 region has the DNA TGTGCCAGCAGTTTAAAGTGGGCGCTGCGGGGCCTAGCGGGAGTGGGGAGGGCCTACAATGAGCAGTTCTTC. The chain links TRBV27 to TRBJ2-1, with 10 nucleotides matching TRBD2. V shed 2 bases and J 2 bases; nucleotides not matched to a gene: 27. CDR1 and CDR2 from the germline V gene are MNHEY and SMNVEV (reference sequence). The CDR3 sequence is 24 residues long.

This sequence joins TRBV28 and TRBJ1-2; no definite D call. The CDR3 is 14 amino acids. CDR1 is MDHEN, CDR2 SYDVKM, per germline. V lost 4 bases and J 2 bases, leaving 11 bases between the germline ends. CDR3 in amino acids: CASSYPAANYGYTF. CDR3 bases: TGTGCCAGCAGTTACCCAGCTGCAAACTATGGCTACACCTTC.

The chain combines TRBV9 with TRBJ1-3; perhaps TRBD1 as D (5 bases). The CDR3 runs 17 residues. V dropped 2 bases and J dropped 3 bases, with 18 bases sitting between them. From germline, CDR1 is SGDLS and CDR2 YYNGEE. DNA of the CDR3: TGTGCCAGCAGCGTCGTTCCTGAGGGGTTTGGTGGAAACACCATATATTTT. It translates to CASSVVPEGFGGNTIYF.

V and J are TRBV28 and TRBJ2-1; D might be TRBD2 (6 bases). Germline V gene data show CDR1 as MDHEN and CDR2 as SYDVKM. This CDR3 has 14 residues. The ends were cut back, 8 bases at V and 10 bases at J, with 21 bases in the middle. In nucleotides, the CDR3 is TGTGCCAGCCATCATCCAGCCGCTAGCGCAGAGCAGTTCTTC. Translated: CASHHPAASAEQFF.

This clone occurred once. J is TRBJ2-5 and V is TRBV15; 7 nucleotides agree with TRBD2. CDR1 and CDR2 (germline): LNHNV, YYDKDF (reference sequence). Trimming removed 7 bases from V and 4 bases from J; junction bases left unmatched: 12. The CDR3 is made up of 15 amino acids. CDR3 nucleotide sequence: TGTGCCACCAACTCAGGCCCGACTAGCTTAGAGACCCAGTACTTC. Translating gives CATNSGPTSLETQYF.

This clone occurred once. Other DNA variants within this sample encode the same CDR3. The chain has TRBV29-1 and TRBJ1-2; D may be TRBD1 (5 bases). CDR1 and CDR2 (germline): SQVTM, ANQGSEA. CDR3 size: 12 residues. V gave up 3 bases and J gave up 0 bases, with 5 bases separating them. The CDR3 nucleotides are TGCAGCGTTGAGACAGCTAACTATGGCTACACCTTC. The encoded protein is CSVETANYGYTF.

CDR3: CASSFSSQPNNEQFF. In nucleotides, the CDR3 is TGTGCCAGCAGCTTCTCTTCCCAACCTAACAATGAGCAGTTCTTC. The chain couples TRBV5-5 to TRBJ2-1; no definite D call. The germline gives CDR1 SGHKS, CDR2 YYEKEE (reference sequence). There are 15 residues in the CDR3. V was cut by 2 bases and J by 5 bases, with 14 bases left in between.

J is TRBJ1-1 and V is TRBV23-1; no definite D call. TRBV23-1 is an ORF for which the function is uncertain. The CDR3 runs 11 residues. V was pared by 4 bases and J by 8 bases, with 8 bases between. The CDR3 reads CASSREEEAFF. The CDR3 nucleotides are TGCGCCAGCAGTCGGGAAGAGGAAGCTTTCTTT.

The chain combines TRBV10-1 with TRBJ2-3; D may correspond to TRBD1 or TRBD2 (6 bases each). The germline V and J ends were trimmed by 6 bases and 2 bases, with 12 bases remaining between them. Germline CDR1 WNHNN, CDR2 SYGVQD (reference sequence). The CDR3 has 14 residues. CDR3 nucleotides: TGCGCCAGCAGGTCGGGGGCGACCACAGATACGCAGTATTTT. It translates to CASRSGATTDTQYF.

The genes are TRBV5-1 and TRBJ1-4, with TRBD1 matching 12 bases. The CDR3 has 16 residues. Germline V CDR1 and CDR2: SGHRS, YFSETQ. V shed 0 bases and J 10 bases; nucleotides not matched to a gene: 7. In DNA, the CDR3 is TGCGCCAGCAGCTTGGCCCAGGGACAGGGGGCAGGAAAACTGTTTTTT. Translated, it gives CASSLAQGQGAGKLFF.

The J gene is TRBJ2-3, the V gene TRBV7-2; D remains ambiguous. Trimming stripped 5 bases from V and 3 bases from J, with 9 bases between. Germline-derived CDR1 and CDR2 are SGHTA and FQGNSA. The CDR3 sequence is 13 residues long. The chain's CDR3 is CASSPLGTDTQYF. The CDR3 bases are TGTGCCAGCAGCCCACTCGGGACAGATACGCAGTATTTT.

This clone appeared a single time. The V call is TRBV10-1, the J call TRBJ2-1; 10 bases match TRBD2. CDR3 length equals 15 residues. Germline loops: CDR1 WNHNN, CDR2 SYGVQD (reference sequence). The V segment lost 3 bases and the J segment 7 bases; nucleotides outside the gene matches: 6. CDR3 residues: CASSESGLAVNEQFF. CDR3 in DNA: TGCGCCAGCAGTGAATCAGGACTAGCGGTGAATGAGCAGTTCTTC.

The chain employs TRBV5-1 and TRBJ2-2, with TRBD2 as a possible D gene (6 bases). Trimming shortened V by 4 bases and J by 3 bases, and 13 bases separated the two germline ends. CDR1 SGHRS and CDR2 YFSETQ come from the germline V gene. The CDR3 has 15 residues. The CDR3 DNA sequence: TGCGCCAGCAGCCCGGCTGGAGGGGACACCGGGGAGCTGTTTTTT. As protein: CASSPAGGDTGELFF. Filled out from reference TRBV5-1 and TRBJ2-2, the complete variable domain reads KAGVTQTPRYLIKTRGQQVTLSCSPISGHRSVSWYQQTPGQGLQFLFEYFSETQRNKGNFPGRFSGRQFSNSRSEMNVSTLELGDSALYLCASSPAGGDTGELFFGEGSRLTVL.

The V and J genes are TRBV11-3 and TRBJ2-1, with TRBD2 as a possible D gene (6 bases). V gave up 1 base and J gave up 3 bases, with 10 bases separating them. This CDR3 comprises 15 residues. CDR1 SGHNT and CDR2 YENEEA come from the germline V gene. The CDR3 nucleotides read TGTGCCAGCAGCTTAGGGGCGGGAAACTACAATGAGCAGTTCTTC. Protein: CASSLGAGNYNEQFF.

The chain combines TRBV28 with TRBJ2-1, with 10 bases aligning to TRBD2. The germline V gene has CDR1 MDHEN and CDR2 SYDVKM. The CDR3 has 17 amino acids. J was trimmed by 1 base and V by 9 bases; bases with no gene match: 12. CDR3 sequence (DNA): TGTGCCAGTCTAGAGGCTAGCGGGAGAGTTTCCTACAATGAGCAGTTCTTC. Its translation: CASLEASGRVSYNEQFF.

This rearrangement joins TRBV28 to TRBJ1-2, with D possibly matching TRBD1 (5 bases). Deletions cut 4 bases from V and 4 bases from J, with 13 bases between. The length of the CDR3 is 14 residues. CDR1 is MDHEN, CDR2 SYDVKM, per germline. The DNA of the CDR3 is TGTGCCAGCAGTTCCGGGCCCGACAGCTATGGCTACACCTTC. Its translation: CASSSGPDSYGYTF.

The V gene is TRBV28, the J gene TRBJ2-3, with D tentatively TRBD2 (6 bases). The CDR3 loop spans 14 amino acids. Germline CDR1 and CDR2: MDHEN and SYDVKM. Trimming left V 6 bases short and J 5 bases short, with 15 bases between. The CDR3 here is CASRAAGSGDTQYF. The CDR3 nucleotides are TGTGCCAGCAGAGCAGCGGGTTCCGGAGATACGCAGTATTTT.

The V and J genes are TRBV5-5 and TRBJ1-1; D might be TRBD1 (5 bases). The CDR3 sequence is 13 residues long. The germline V gene has CDR1 SGHKS and CDR2 YYEKEE (reference sequence). The V end was cut by 2 bases, the J end by 2 bases, with 7 bases between. The CDR3 sequence: CASSFGANTEAFF. In nucleotides, the CDR3 is TGTGCCAGCAGCTTCGGGGCCAACACTGAAGCTTTCTTT.

The rearrangement joins TRBV4-3 to TRBJ2-6; D could derive from TRBD1 or TRBD2 (5 bases each). The CDR3 sequence is 16 residues long. CDR1 LGHNA and CDR2 YSLEER come from the germline V gene. Between the trimmed V and J ends, which lost 1 base and 4 bases, there was a span of 11 bases. CDR3 amino acids: CASSQVSGTGANVLTF. Here the CDR3 DNA reads TGCGCCAGCAGCCAAGTTTCAGGGACCGGGGCCAACGTCCTGACTTTC.